Listed below are T cell receptor beta chains from one sample, sequenced in a study of blood T cell repertoires in COVID-19. The data were produced by immunoSEQ multiplex PCR, yet TCRdb's version contains in-frame clones alone and is incomplete. Of about 48,000 clones in the sample, approximately 87% are singletons; the top ten hold 5% to 7%. Source material: peripheral blood. These receptors originate from a woman aged 60-70 years with acute or convalescent COVID-19. Both conserved end residues are part of each CDR3. The D gene is left open where the match is weak. Expanded clones get a size class; other rows say once, few or many, or leave the size out.

cdr3_aa: CASSQEGGYQWEKLFF
cdr3_nt: TGTGCCAGCAGCCAGGAGGGTGGATATCAGTGGGAAAAACTGTTTTTT
v_call: TRBV4-2
d_call: NA
clone_size: NA
j_call: TRBJ1-4

cdr3_aa: CASSVGAGGVYNEQFF
cdr3_nt: TGTGCCAGCAGCGTAGGAGCGGGAGGAGTCTACAATGAGCAGTTCTTC
v_call: TRBV9
d_call: TRBD2
clone_size: once
j_call: TRBJ2-1

cdr3_aa: CASSESQGPYEQYF
cdr3_nt: TGTGCCAGCAGTGAAAGTCAGGGCCCCTACGAGCAGTACTTC
v_call: TRBV6-1
d_call: NA
clone_size: NA
j_call: TRBJ2-7

cdr3_aa: CASSLTSGDLEQFF
cdr3_nt: TGTGCCAGCAGCTTAACGTCGGGAGATCTTGAGCAGTTCTTC
v_call: TRBV7-3
d_call: NA
clone_size: NA
j_call: TRBJ2-1

cdr3_aa: CASSSEGAYNEQFF
cdr3_nt: TGTGCCAGCAGCAGTGAAGGGGCCTACAATGAGCAGTTCTTC
v_call: TRBV11-3
d_call: NA
clone_size: NA
j_call: TRBJ2-1

cdr3_aa: CASRPEEGEQYF
cdr3_nt: TGTGCCAGCAGACCCGAGGAGGGCGAGCAGTACTTC
v_call: TRBV12-3/TRBV12-4
d_call: NA
clone_size: NA
j_call: TRBJ2-7

cdr3_aa: CASSSPTDRGGIQYF
cdr3_nt: TGTGCCAGCAGCTCACCCACGGACAGGGGGGGCATTCAGTACTTC
v_call: TRBV7-9
d_call: TRBD1
clone_size: NA
j_call: TRBJ2-4

cdr3_aa: CASSRGTESSYNEQFF
cdr3_nt: TGTGCCAGCAGCCGAGGGACAGAAAGCTCCTACAATGAGCAGTTCTTC
v_call: TRBV11-2
d_call: TRBD1
clone_size: NA
j_call: TRBJ2-1

cdr3_aa: CASSKGLAGGRYNEQFF
cdr3_nt: TGTGCCAGCAGCAAAGGACTAGCGGGGGGGCGATACAATGAGCAGTTCTTC
v_call: TRBV9
d_call: TRBD2
clone_size: NA
j_call: TRBJ2-1

cdr3_aa: CASSQDQRLPGTQYF
cdr3_nt: TGTGCCAGCAGCCAAGATCAGAGGCTCCCGGGGACCCAGTACTTC
v_call: TRBV4-2
d_call: NA
clone_size: NA
j_call: TRBJ2-5

cdr3_aa: CASSIDGPYNEQFF
cdr3_nt: TGTGCCAGTAGTATAGATGGGCCATACAATGAGCAGTTCTTC
v_call: TRBV19
d_call: NA
clone_size: NA
j_call: TRBJ2-1

cdr3_aa: CASSYRGANSPLHF
cdr3_nt: TGTGCCAGCAGTTACAGGGGGGCAAATTCACCCCTCCACTTT
v_call: TRBV27
d_call: TRBD1
clone_size: NA
j_call: TRBJ1-6

cdr3_aa: CASRSGQGISGYTF
cdr3_nt: TGTGCCAGCAGATCGGGACAGGGGATCTCGGGCTACACCTTC
v_call: TRBV7-8
d_call: TRBD1
clone_size: NA
j_call: TRBJ1-2

cdr3_aa: CASSVARLTYEQYF
cdr3_nt: TGTGCCAGCAGTGTGGCTAGACTCACCTACGAGCAGTACTTC
v_call: TRBV2
d_call: NA
clone_size: NA
j_call: TRBJ2-7

cdr3_aa: CSVSGWGNTEAFF
cdr3_nt: TGCAGCGTTTCAGGGTGGGGGAACACTGAAGCTTTCTTT
v_call: TRBV29-1
d_call: NA
clone_size: NA
j_call: TRBJ1-1

cdr3_aa: CASSLDRSNSPLHF
cdr3_nt: TGCGCCAGCAGCTTAGACAGGAGTAATTCACCCCTCCACTTT
v_call: TRBV5-1
d_call: NA
clone_size: once
j_call: TRBJ1-6

cdr3_aa: CASRGRTNEKLFF
cdr3_nt: TGTGCCAGCCGCGGGAGAACTAATGAAAAACTGTTTTTT
v_call: TRBV6-5
d_call: NA
clone_size: NA
j_call: TRBJ1-4

cdr3_aa: CASSSRDKAFF
cdr3_nt: TGCGCCAGCAGCTCCCGGGACAAAGCTTTCTTT
v_call: TRBV5-1
d_call: NA
clone_size: NA
j_call: TRBJ1-1

cdr3_aa: CASSLSGGYGYTF
cdr3_nt: TGTGCCAGCAGCCTCTCCGGGGGGTATGGCTACACCTTC
v_call: TRBV27
d_call: NA
clone_size: NA
j_call: TRBJ1-2

cdr3_aa: CARGRGGNTGELFF
cdr3_nt: TGTGCCAGAGGCCGGGGGGGGAACACCGGGGAGCTGTTTTTT
v_call: TRBV6-5
d_call: TRBD2
clone_size: NA
j_call: TRBJ2-2

cdr3_aa: CASSSPMAGNSYEQYF
cdr3_nt: TGTGCCAGCAGCTCCCCTATGGCGGGGAACTCCTACGAGCAGTACTTC
v_call: TRBV5-8
d_call: NA
clone_size: NA
j_call: TRBJ2-7

cdr3_aa: CASRGQLNTEAFF
cdr3_nt: TGTGCCAGTAGGGGACAGTTGAACACTGAAGCTTTCTTT
v_call: TRBV19
d_call: TRBD1
clone_size: once
j_call: TRBJ1-1

cdr3_aa: CASSVVGDRVNSPLHF
cdr3_nt: TGTGCCAGCAGCGTAGTAGGGGACAGGGTAAATTCACCCCTCCACTTT
v_call: TRBV9
d_call: TRBD1
clone_size: NA
j_call: TRBJ1-6

cdr3_aa: CASRLETGSAGYTF
cdr3_nt: TGTGCCAGCCGGCTCGAGACAGGCTCCGCCGGCTACACCTTC
v_call: TRBV6-5
d_call: NA
clone_size: NA
j_call: TRBJ1-2

cdr3_aa: CASSFRAQNTEAFF
cdr3_nt: TGTGCCAGCAGTTTCAGGGCTCAAAACACTGAAGCTTTCTTT
v_call: TRBV27
d_call: NA
clone_size: NA
j_call: TRBJ1-1

cdr3_aa: CASSSVSGDEAFF
cdr3_nt: TGTGCCAGCAGCTCCGTCTCAGGGGATGAAGCTTTCTTT
v_call: TRBV3-1/TRBV3-2
d_call: NA
clone_size: once
j_call: TRBJ1-1

cdr3_aa: CASSQSQGASNQPQHF
cdr3_nt: TGTGCCAGCAGCCAATCCCAGGGGGCTAGCAATCAGCCCCAGCATTTT
v_call: TRBV3-1/TRBV3-2
d_call: TRBD1
clone_size: NA
j_call: TRBJ1-5

cdr3_aa: CASSMLASTYEQYF
cdr3_nt: TGTGCCAGTAGTATGCTAGCGTCCACCTACGAGCAGTACTTC
v_call: TRBV19
d_call: NA
clone_size: once
j_call: TRBJ2-7

cdr3_aa: CASSNAGRGNYNEQFF
cdr3_nt: TGTGCCAGCAGCAACGCGGGGCGGGGAAACTACAATGAGCAGTTCTTC
v_call: TRBV11-3
d_call: NA
clone_size: NA
j_call: TRBJ2-1

cdr3_aa: CASTETDTQYF
cdr3_nt: TGTGCCAGCACCGAGACAGATACGCAGTATTTT
v_call: TRBV5-4
d_call: NA
clone_size: NA
j_call: TRBJ2-3

cdr3_aa: CAVASDSYEQYF
cdr3_nt: TGTGCGGTGGCTAGCGATTCCTACGAGCAGTACTTC
v_call: TRBV12-3/TRBV12-4
d_call: NA
clone_size: NA
j_call: TRBJ2-7

cdr3_aa: CASSLAAGITGNTIYF
cdr3_nt: TGTGCCAGCAGCTTAGCGGCAGGAATTACTGGAAACACCATATATTTT
v_call: TRBV7-2
d_call: NA
clone_size: NA
j_call: TRBJ1-3

cdr3_aa: CASSPRDTLYEGTEAFF
cdr3_nt: TGTGCCAGCAGCCCCCGGGACACCCTCTATGAGGGCACTGAAGCTTTCTTT
v_call: TRBV9
d_call: NA
clone_size: NA
j_call: TRBJ1-1

cdr3_aa: CASSIDIWGASNEQFF
cdr3_nt: TGTGCCAGTAGTATCGATATTTGGGGAGCGTCTAATGAGCAGTTCTTC
v_call: TRBV19
d_call: NA
clone_size: NA
j_call: TRBJ2-1

cdr3_aa: CASSLTGDQPQHF
cdr3_nt: TGTGCCAGCAGCTTAACGGGTGATCAGCCCCAGCATTTT
v_call: TRBV7-2
d_call: NA
clone_size: NA
j_call: TRBJ1-5

cdr3_aa: CASSLGGQGNSPLHF
cdr3_nt: TGTGCCAGCAGCTTGGGTGGACAGGGGAATTCACCCCTCCACTTT
v_call: TRBV5-4
d_call: TRBD1
clone_size: NA
j_call: TRBJ1-6

cdr3_aa: CASSQSLGQYNEQFF
cdr3_nt: TGTGCCAGCAGCCAAAGCTTAGGACAGTACAATGAGCAGTTCTTC
v_call: TRBV3-1/TRBV3-2
d_call: NA
clone_size: NA
j_call: TRBJ2-1

cdr3_aa: CASSQARTEAFF
cdr3_nt: TGCGCCAGCAGCCAAGCGAGGACTGAAGCTTTCTTT
v_call: TRBV4-1
d_call: NA
clone_size: NA
j_call: TRBJ1-1

cdr3_aa: CASSQPPRGLNNEQFF
cdr3_nt: TGCGCCAGCAGCCAACCACCCAGGGGGCTAAACAATGAGCAGTTCTTC
v_call: TRBV4-1
d_call: TRBD1
clone_size: NA
j_call: TRBJ2-1

cdr3_aa: CASGLDRGSYEQYF
cdr3_nt: TGTGCTAGTGGATTAGACAGGGGCAGCTACGAGCAGTACTTC
v_call: TRBV12-5
d_call: TRBD1
clone_size: NA
j_call: TRBJ2-7

cdr3_aa: CASSPGRDGTGGRSSYNEQFF
cdr3_nt: TGTGCCAGCAGCCCGGGTAGGGATGGGACGGGAGGTCGTAGCTCCTACAATGAGCAGTTCTTC
v_call: TRBV6-6
d_call: TRBD2
clone_size: many
j_call: TRBJ2-1

cdr3_aa: CASIGIGQGNTGELFF
cdr3_nt: TGTGCCAGTATCGGAATCGGGCAGGGAAACACCGGGGAGCTGTTTTTT
v_call: TRBV19
d_call: NA
clone_size: NA
j_call: TRBJ2-2

cdr3_aa: CASSAGLADLTDTQYF
cdr3_nt: TGTGCCAGCAGCGCCGGACTAGCGGACCTCACAGATACGCAGTATTTT
v_call: TRBV7-9
d_call: TRBD2
clone_size: NA
j_call: TRBJ2-3

cdr3_aa: CASKVTGGDEKLFF
cdr3_nt: TGTGCCAGTAAAGTCACAGGGGGTGATGAAAAACTGTTTTTT
v_call: TRBV19
d_call: TRBD1
clone_size: NA
j_call: TRBJ1-4

cdr3_aa: CASSELEGRYGYTF
cdr3_nt: TGTGCCAGCAGTGAGTTGGAGGGGCGATATGGCTACACCTTC
v_call: TRBV2
d_call: NA
clone_size: NA
j_call: TRBJ1-2

cdr3_aa: CATSSRGSDQPQHF
cdr3_nt: TGTGCCACCAGCAGCAGGGGGTCGGATCAGCCCCAGCATTTT
v_call: TRBV15
d_call: TRBD1
clone_size: NA
j_call: TRBJ1-5